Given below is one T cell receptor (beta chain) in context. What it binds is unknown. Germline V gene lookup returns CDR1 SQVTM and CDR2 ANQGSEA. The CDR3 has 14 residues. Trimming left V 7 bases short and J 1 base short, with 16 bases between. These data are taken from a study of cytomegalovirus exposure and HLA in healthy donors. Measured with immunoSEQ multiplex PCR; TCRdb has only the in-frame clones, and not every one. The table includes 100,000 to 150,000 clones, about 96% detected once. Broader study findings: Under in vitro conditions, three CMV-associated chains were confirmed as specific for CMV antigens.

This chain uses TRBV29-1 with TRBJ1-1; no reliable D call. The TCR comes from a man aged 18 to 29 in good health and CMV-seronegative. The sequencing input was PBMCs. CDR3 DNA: TGCAGCGCCGAACCCGCTTACAGGAACACTGAAGCTTTCTTT. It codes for CSAEPAYRNTEAFF.